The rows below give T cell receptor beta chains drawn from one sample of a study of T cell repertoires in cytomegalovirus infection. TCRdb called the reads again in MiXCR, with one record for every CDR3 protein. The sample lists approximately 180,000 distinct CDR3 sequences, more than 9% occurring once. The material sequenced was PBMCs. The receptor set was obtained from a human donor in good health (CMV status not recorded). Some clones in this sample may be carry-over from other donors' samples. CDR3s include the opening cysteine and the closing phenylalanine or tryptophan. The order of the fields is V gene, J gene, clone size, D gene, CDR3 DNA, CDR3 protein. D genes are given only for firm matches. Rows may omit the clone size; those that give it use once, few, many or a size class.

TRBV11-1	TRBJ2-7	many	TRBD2	TGTGCCAGCAGCCAAGGACTAGCGGGAGTAAGCTCCTACGGCGAGCAGTACTTC	CASSQGLAGVSSYGEQYF
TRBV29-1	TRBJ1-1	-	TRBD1	TGCAGCGTTGACAGGGGGTTGGGAGCTTTCTTT	CSVDRGLGAFF
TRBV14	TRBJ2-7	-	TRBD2	TGTGCCAGCAGCCCCCTAGGGAGGGCAGGCGAGCAGTACTTC	CASSPLGRAGEQYF
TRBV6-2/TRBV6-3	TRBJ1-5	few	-	TGTGCCAGCAGTTACTCCCCCCCGAGCAATCAGCCCCAGCATTTT	CASSYSPPSNQPQHF
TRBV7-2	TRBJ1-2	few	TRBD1	TGTGCCAGCAGCCTGACAGGGGTGGGGACGAACTATGGCTACACCTTC	CASSLTGVGTNYGYTF
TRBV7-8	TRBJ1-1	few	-	TGTGCCAGCAGCTTAGGCTTCAGCCAGAACACTGAAGCTTTCTTT	CASSLGFSQNTEAFF
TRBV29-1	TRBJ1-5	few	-	TGCAGCGTTGCCGAGAATAGCAATCAGCCCCAGCATTTT	CSVAENSNQPQHF
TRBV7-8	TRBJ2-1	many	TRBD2	TGTGCCAGCAGCTTAGGGCTAGCGGGGCACAATGAGCAGTTCTTC	CASSLGLAGHNEQFF
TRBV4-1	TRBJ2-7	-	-	TGCGCCAGCAGCCAAGAGGCGCAGTCCTACGAGCAGTACTTC	CASSQEAQSYEQYF
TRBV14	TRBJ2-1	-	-	TGTGCCAGCAGCCAAGAGGTAGGACGCCGTCCCGATGAGCAGTTCTTC	CASSQEVGRRPDEQFF